The T cell receptor beta chain under discussion was sequenced for a study of CD8 T cells in Susac syndrome. After removal of 3 bases from V and 3 bases from J, the junction contained 3 bases not matched to a gene. CDR3 size: 14 residues. This clonotype was seen just once. RNA in amounts of roughly 0.5 to 1 ug was reverse transcribed with random hexamers. Each CDR3 protein is one row after TCRdb ran MiXCR on the immunoSEQ multiplex PCR reads. Among tens of thousands of distinct CDR3 sequences listed, approximately 93% were seen once. The chain joins TRBV23-1 to TRBJ1-2, with TRBD1 matching over 8 bases. Being an ORF, TRBV23-1 has a function that is uncertain. Sequenced sample: CD8+ T cells from PBMCs. The source is a human donor with Susac syndrome. The CDR3: CASSHGDRHYGYTF. The CDR3 DNA is TGCGCCAGCAGTCACGGGGACAGGCACTATGGCTACACCTTC.